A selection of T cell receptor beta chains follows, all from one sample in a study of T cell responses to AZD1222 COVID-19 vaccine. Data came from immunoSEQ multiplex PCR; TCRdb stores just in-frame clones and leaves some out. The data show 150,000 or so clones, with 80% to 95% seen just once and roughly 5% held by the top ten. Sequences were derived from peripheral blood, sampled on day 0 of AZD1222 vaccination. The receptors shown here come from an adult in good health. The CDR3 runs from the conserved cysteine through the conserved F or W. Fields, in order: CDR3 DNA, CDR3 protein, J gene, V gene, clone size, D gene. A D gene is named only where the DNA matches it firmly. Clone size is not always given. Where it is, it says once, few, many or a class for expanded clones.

CDR3nt: TGTGCCAGCAGCTCGGACAGGGGGTTCAATCAGCCCCAGCATTTT; CDR3aa: CASSSDRGFNQPQHF; j_gene: TRBJ1-5; v_gene: TRBV28; abundance: .; d_gene: TRBD1
CDR3nt: TGCGCCAGCAGCCAAGGATTCGGGGGGCGCGAGCAGTACTTC; CDR3aa: CASSQGFGGREQYF; j_gene: TRBJ2-7; v_gene: TRBV4-1; abundance: .; d_gene: .
CDR3nt: TGTGCCAGCAGCTCGACAGGGGAAGAGGGTCAGCCCCAGCATTTT; CDR3aa: CASSSTGEEGQPQHF; j_gene: TRBJ1-5; v_gene: TRBV7-9; abundance: .; d_gene: TRBD1
CDR3nt: TGTGCCGCAGGGGGGGGGAACGAAGCTTTCTTT; CDR3aa: CAAGGGNEAFF; j_gene: TRBJ1-1; v_gene: TRBV2; abundance: once; d_gene: TRBD1
CDR3nt: TGCGCCAGCAGCTTTACCTCAAACTCCTATAATTCACCCCTCCACTTT; CDR3aa: CASSFTSNSYNSPLHF; j_gene: TRBJ1-6; v_gene: TRBV5-1; abundance: .; d_gene: .
CDR3nt: TGCGCCAGCAGCTCCGGACAGGGGGCCGTATACGAGCAGTACTTC; CDR3aa: CASSSGQGAVYEQYF; j_gene: TRBJ2-7; v_gene: TRBV5-1; abundance: .; d_gene: TRBD1
CDR3nt: TGCGCCAGCAGCCCTTACGGGAACACTGAAGCTTTCTTT; CDR3aa: CASSPYGNTEAFF; j_gene: TRBJ1-1; v_gene: TRBV5-1; abundance: once; d_gene: .
CDR3nt: TGTGCCAGCAGGGTGACAGGGGTCTATGGCTACACCTTC; CDR3aa: CASRVTGVYGYTF; j_gene: TRBJ1-2; v_gene: TRBV28; abundance: .; d_gene: TRBD1
CDR3nt: TGTGCCAGCTCCTCCGGGACTAGCGGGGGGGCAGATGAGCAGTTCTTC; CDR3aa: CASSSGTSGGADEQFF; j_gene: TRBJ2-1; v_gene: TRBV18; abundance: .; d_gene: TRBD2
CDR3nt: TGTGCCAGCAGTGGAACTGTGCCCTACAATGAGCAGTTCTTC; CDR3aa: CASSGTVPYNEQFF; j_gene: TRBJ2-1; v_gene: TRBV2; abundance: .; d_gene: .
CDR3nt: TGCGCCAGCAGCTTGGCCGGTGGGAACTCTGGAAACACCATATATTTT; CDR3aa: CASSLAGGNSGNTIYF; j_gene: TRBJ1-3; v_gene: TRBV5-1; abundance: .; d_gene: .
CDR3nt: TGCAGCGTTGAAGAAGGGGCTAGAGATACGCAGTATTTT; CDR3aa: CSVEEGARDTQYF; j_gene: TRBJ2-3; v_gene: TRBV29-1; abundance: .; d_gene: .
CDR3nt: TGTGCCAGCAGCAACAGGGCAGGCGGAAACACCATATATTTT; CDR3aa: CASSNRAGGNTIYF; j_gene: TRBJ1-3; v_gene: TRBV21-1; abundance: .; d_gene: .
CDR3nt: TGTGCCAGCAGCTTGCGAGTGGGAGGGAGCACAGATACGCAGTATTTT; CDR3aa: CASSLRVGGSTDTQYF; j_gene: TRBJ2-3; v_gene: TRBV7-8; abundance: .; d_gene: TRBD2
CDR3nt: TGTGCCAGCCGGGAGGGACAGGGGGTCACGTGGACGCAGTATTTT; CDR3aa: CASREGQGVTWTQYF; j_gene: TRBJ2-3; v_gene: TRBV7-9; abundance: .; d_gene: TRBD1
CDR3nt: TGTGCCAGCAGTGACTACACGAGTATGAACTACACCTTC; CDR3aa: CASSDYTSMNYTF; j_gene: TRBJ1-2; v_gene: TRBV6-4; abundance: .; d_gene: .
CDR3nt: TGCGCCAGCAGTGAGTCGGTCCTACGAGAGACCCAGTACTTC; CDR3aa: CASSESVLRETQYF; j_gene: TRBJ2-5; v_gene: TRBV10-2; abundance: once; d_gene: .
CDR3nt: TGTGCCAGCTCACCACTGGCGGGACCCAACACAGATACGCAGTATTTT; CDR3aa: CASSPLAGPNTDTQYF; j_gene: TRBJ2-3; v_gene: TRBV18; abundance: .; d_gene: .
CDR3nt: TGTGCCACCGGTTATTTGGGCAATCAGCCCCAGCATTTT; CDR3aa: CATGYLGNQPQHF; j_gene: TRBJ1-5; v_gene: TRBV19; abundance: .; d_gene: .
CDR3nt: TGTGCCAGCAGTGATGTTTGGAATCAGCCCCAGCATTTT; CDR3aa: CASSDVWNQPQHF; j_gene: TRBJ1-5; v_gene: TRBV6-1; abundance: .; d_gene: .
CDR3nt: TGTGCCAGTTCCCGGGACAGGGTGTACGAGCAGTACTTC; CDR3aa: CASSRDRVYEQYF; j_gene: TRBJ2-7; v_gene: TRBV6-5; abundance: .; d_gene: TRBD1
CDR3nt: TGTGCCAGCATCCCGCCCAAATCCAGGAACACTGAAGCTTTCTTT; CDR3aa: CASIPPKSRNTEAFF; j_gene: TRBJ1-1; v_gene: TRBV6-5; abundance: .; d_gene: .
CDR3nt: TGTGCCAGCAGAGTTTATGCGGTAGGAACTCCTTCGGGTTACGAGCAGTACTTC; CDR3aa: CASRVYAVGTPSGYEQYF; j_gene: TRBJ2-7; v_gene: TRBV28; abundance: .; d_gene: .
CDR3nt: TGTGCCAGCAGTTCCGGGGGGCAAAGAAATAGCAATCAGCCCCAGCATTTT; CDR3aa: CASSSGGQRNSNQPQHF; j_gene: TRBJ1-5; v_gene: TRBV7-9; abundance: .; d_gene: .
CDR3nt: TGTGCCAGCAGCCCTACAGGGGGCTACGAGCAGTACTTC; CDR3aa: CASSPTGGYEQYF; j_gene: TRBJ2-7; v_gene: TRBV7-9; abundance: .; d_gene: TRBD1
CDR3nt: TGTGCCAGCAGCCAAGATCTCCTAGGGGGCACTGAAGCTTTCTTT; CDR3aa: CASSQDLLGGTEAFF; j_gene: TRBJ1-1; v_gene: TRBV14; abundance: .; d_gene: .
CDR3nt: TGTGCCAGCAGCGTGGACAACAATGAGCAGTTCTTC; CDR3aa: CASSVDNNEQFF; j_gene: TRBJ2-1; v_gene: TRBV9; abundance: .; d_gene: .
CDR3nt: TGTGCCAGCAGCCGATATGTGGAGGGTCTCATGGCCCAGTACTTC; CDR3aa: CASSRYVEGLMAQYF; j_gene: TRBJ2-5; v_gene: TRBV3-1/TRBV3-2; abundance: .; d_gene: .
CDR3nt: TGTGCCAGCAGTTCACCCTGGAGGGATACGCAGTATTTT; CDR3aa: CASSSPWRDTQYF; j_gene: TRBJ2-3; v_gene: TRBV27; abundance: .; d_gene: .
CDR3nt: TGTGCCAGCAGCGCGCAGACAGGGGGCGCTGTTGAGCAGTTCTTC; CDR3aa: CASSAQTGGAVEQFF; j_gene: TRBJ2-1; v_gene: TRBV9; abundance: few; d_gene: TRBD1
CDR3nt: TGTGCCAGCAGCGTGTGGGACAGGGGGTCTGAAGCTTTCTTT; CDR3aa: CASSVWDRGSEAFF; j_gene: TRBJ1-1; v_gene: TRBV9; abundance: .; d_gene: TRBD1
CDR3nt: TGTGCCAGCAGTGCCCAGGGGTTGCACTATGGCTACACCTTC; CDR3aa: CASSAQGLHYGYTF; j_gene: TRBJ1-2; v_gene: TRBV2; abundance: .; d_gene: .
CDR3nt: TGTGCCAGCAGCCAAAGGGTCTACGAGCAGTACTTC; CDR3aa: CASSQRVYEQYF; j_gene: TRBJ2-7; v_gene: TRBV3-1/TRBV3-2; abundance: .; d_gene: .
CDR3nt: TGTGCCAGCAGTGACGACAGTTATCAGCCCCAGCATTTT; CDR3aa: CASSDDSYQPQHF; j_gene: TRBJ1-5; v_gene: TRBV2; abundance: .; d_gene: .
CDR3nt: TGTGCCAGCAGCCCGGGGACAGGAAGTTCCTACGAGCAGTACTTC; CDR3aa: CASSPGTGSSYEQYF; j_gene: TRBJ2-7; v_gene: TRBV5-4; abundance: .; d_gene: TRBD1
CDR3nt: TGTGCCAGCACCCAAGCAGGGATCGGTGGAAACACCATATATTTT; CDR3aa: CASTQAGIGGNTIYF; j_gene: TRBJ1-3; v_gene: TRBV7-9; abundance: .; d_gene: .
CDR3nt: TGTGCCAGCAGTTTACCTGACCTATCAGGGAACTATGGCTACACCTTC; CDR3aa: CASSLPDLSGNYGYTF; j_gene: TRBJ1-2; v_gene: TRBV28; abundance: .; d_gene: .
CDR3nt: TGTGCCAGCAGTTATTATTTGGGACAGGGATCGATTGGGGAGACCCAGTACTTC; CDR3aa: CASSYYLGQGSIGETQYF; j_gene: TRBJ2-5; v_gene: TRBV6-9; abundance: once; d_gene: TRBD1
CDR3nt: TGTGCCGCACGGGACCCTGAACCGCGGGAAAAACTGTTTTTT; CDR3aa: CAARDPEPREKLFF; j_gene: TRBJ1-4; v_gene: TRBV6-5; abundance: .; d_gene: .
CDR3nt: TGTGCCAGCAGCCCTGGACAGGGGGTGGGAGAAAAACTGTTTTTT; CDR3aa: CASSPGQGVGEKLFF; j_gene: TRBJ1-4; v_gene: TRBV5-8; abundance: .; d_gene: TRBD1
CDR3nt: TGTGCCAGCAGCTTAGTCCGGGGGGAGAATGAAAAACTGTTTTTT; CDR3aa: CASSLVRGENEKLFF; j_gene: TRBJ1-4; v_gene: TRBV7-9; abundance: .; d_gene: .
CDR3nt: TGTGCCAGCAGTCCGGGACAGACGTACGAGCAGTACTTC; CDR3aa: CASSPGQTYEQYF; j_gene: TRBJ2-7; v_gene: TRBV6-6; abundance: .; d_gene: TRBD1
CDR3nt: TGTGCCAGCCAGCTCAGAGCGGGAGGGGAGACCCAGTACTTC; CDR3aa: CASQLRAGGETQYF; j_gene: TRBJ2-5; v_gene: TRBV5-6; abundance: .; d_gene: TRBD2